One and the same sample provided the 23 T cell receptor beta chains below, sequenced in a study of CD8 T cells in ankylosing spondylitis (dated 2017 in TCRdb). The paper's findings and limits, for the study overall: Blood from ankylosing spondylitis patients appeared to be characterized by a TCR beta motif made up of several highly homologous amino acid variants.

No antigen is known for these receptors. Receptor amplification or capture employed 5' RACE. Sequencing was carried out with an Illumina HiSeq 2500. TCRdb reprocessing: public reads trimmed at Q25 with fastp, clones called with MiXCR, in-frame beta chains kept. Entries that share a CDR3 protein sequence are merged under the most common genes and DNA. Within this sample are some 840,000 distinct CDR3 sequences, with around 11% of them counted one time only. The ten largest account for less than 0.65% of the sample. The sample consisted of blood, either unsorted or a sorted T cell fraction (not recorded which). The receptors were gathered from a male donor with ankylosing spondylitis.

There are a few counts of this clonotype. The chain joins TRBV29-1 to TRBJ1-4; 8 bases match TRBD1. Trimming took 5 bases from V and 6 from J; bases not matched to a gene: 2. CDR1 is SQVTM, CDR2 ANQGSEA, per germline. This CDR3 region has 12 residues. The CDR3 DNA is TGCAGCGTTACAGGGGGGGATGAAAAACTGTTTTTT. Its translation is CSVTGGDEKLFF.

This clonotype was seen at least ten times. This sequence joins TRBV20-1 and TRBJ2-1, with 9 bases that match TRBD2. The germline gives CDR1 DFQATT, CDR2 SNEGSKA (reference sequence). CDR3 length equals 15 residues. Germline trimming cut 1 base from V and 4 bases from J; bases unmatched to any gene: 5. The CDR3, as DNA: TGCAGTGCTAGAGCCCCGCGGGAGGGTTACAATGAGCAGTTCTTC. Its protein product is CSARAPREGYNEQFF.

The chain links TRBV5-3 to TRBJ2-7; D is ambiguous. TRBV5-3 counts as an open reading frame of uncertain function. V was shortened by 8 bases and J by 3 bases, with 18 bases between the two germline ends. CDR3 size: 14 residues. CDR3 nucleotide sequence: TGTGCCAGGGGCCCGACGCCCCTCTGCTACGAGCAGTACTTC. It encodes CARGPTPLCYEQYF.

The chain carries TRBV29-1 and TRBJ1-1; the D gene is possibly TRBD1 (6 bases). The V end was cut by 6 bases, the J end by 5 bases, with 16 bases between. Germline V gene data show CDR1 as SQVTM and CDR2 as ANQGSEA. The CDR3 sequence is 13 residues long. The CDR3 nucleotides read TGCAGCGTCTCAACAGGGCTCTCGACTGAAGCTTTCTTT. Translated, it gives CSVSTGLSTEAFF.

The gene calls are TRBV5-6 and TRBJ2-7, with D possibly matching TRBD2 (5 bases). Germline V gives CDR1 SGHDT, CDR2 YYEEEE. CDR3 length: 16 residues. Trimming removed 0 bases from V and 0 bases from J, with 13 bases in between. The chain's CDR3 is CASSLVRPGSSYEQYF. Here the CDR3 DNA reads TGTGCCAGCAGCTTGGTAAGGCCGGGGAGCTCCTACGAGCAGTACTTC.

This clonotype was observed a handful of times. CDR3 DNA: TGCAGCGTAGGACTAAAAGCCAAAAACATTCAGTACTTC. Residues: CSVGLKAKNIQYF. The V gene is TRBV29-1, the J gene TRBJ2-4, with a weak D call TRBD2 (6 bases). Germline CDR1 SQVTM, CDR2 ANQGSEA. The CDR3 is made up of 13 amino acids. V lost 6 bases and J 0 bases, leaving 9 bases between the germline ends.

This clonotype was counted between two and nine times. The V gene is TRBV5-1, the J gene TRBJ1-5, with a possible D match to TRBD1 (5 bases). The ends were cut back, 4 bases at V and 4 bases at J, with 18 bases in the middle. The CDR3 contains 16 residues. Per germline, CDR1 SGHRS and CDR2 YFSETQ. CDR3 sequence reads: CASSPRPGTGNQPQHF. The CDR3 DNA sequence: TGCGCCAGCAGCCCCCGTCCCGGGACGGGAAATCAGCCCCAGCATTTT.

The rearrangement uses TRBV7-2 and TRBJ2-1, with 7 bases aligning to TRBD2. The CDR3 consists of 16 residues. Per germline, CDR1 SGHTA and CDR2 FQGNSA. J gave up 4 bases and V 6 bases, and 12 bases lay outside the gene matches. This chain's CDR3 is CASSLEGLAAYNEQFF. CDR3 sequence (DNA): TGTGCCAGCAGTTTGGAAGGGCTAGCGGCTTACAATGAGCAGTTCTTC.

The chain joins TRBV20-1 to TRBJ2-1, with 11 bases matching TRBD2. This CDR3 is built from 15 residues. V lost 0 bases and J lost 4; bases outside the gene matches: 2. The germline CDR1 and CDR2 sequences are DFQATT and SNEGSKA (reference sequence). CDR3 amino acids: CSAREGTSGYNEQFF. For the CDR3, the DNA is TGCAGTGCTAGAGAGGGGACTAGCGGTTACAATGAGCAGTTCTTC.

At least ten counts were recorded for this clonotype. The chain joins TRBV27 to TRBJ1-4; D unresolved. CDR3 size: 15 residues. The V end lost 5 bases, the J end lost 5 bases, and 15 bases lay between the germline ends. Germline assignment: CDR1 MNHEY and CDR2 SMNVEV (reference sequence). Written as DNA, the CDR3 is TGTGCCAGCAGTCCCCGAGCACTACCCAATGAAAAACTGTTTTTT. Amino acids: CASSPRALPNEKLFF. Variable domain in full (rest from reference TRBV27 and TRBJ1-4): EAQVTQNPRYLITVTGKKLTVTCSQNMNHEYMSWYRQDPGLGLRQIYYSMNVEVTDKGDVPEGYKVSRKEKRNFPLILESPSPNQTSLYFCASSPRALPNEKLFFGSGTQLSVL.

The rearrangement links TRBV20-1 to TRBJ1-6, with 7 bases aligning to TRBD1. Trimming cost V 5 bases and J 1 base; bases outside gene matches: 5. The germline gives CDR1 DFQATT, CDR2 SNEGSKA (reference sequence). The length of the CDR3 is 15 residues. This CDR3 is CSADEQGSYNSPLHF. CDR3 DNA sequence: TGCAGTGCTGACGAACAGGGGTCCTATAATTCACCCCTCCACTTT.

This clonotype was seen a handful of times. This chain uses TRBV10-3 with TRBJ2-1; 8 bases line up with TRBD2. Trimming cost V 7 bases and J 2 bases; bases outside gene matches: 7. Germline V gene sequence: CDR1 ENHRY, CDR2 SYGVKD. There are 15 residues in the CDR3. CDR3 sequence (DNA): TGTGCCATCATGGGACTAGGGACTGCCTACAATGAGCAGTTCTTC. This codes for CAIMGLGTAYNEQFF.

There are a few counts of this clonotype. The CDR3 loop is CASSYARGWDIQYF. CDR3 sequence (DNA): TGTGCCAGCAGTTACGCTAGGGGTTGGGACATTCAGTACTTC. This rearrangement joins TRBV6-5 to TRBJ2-4, with D possibly being TRBD1 (5 bases). Trimming cost V 2 bases and J 8 bases, with 13 bases left between them. The germline CDR1 and CDR2 sequences are MNHEY and SVGAGI. The CDR3 is made up of 14 amino acids.

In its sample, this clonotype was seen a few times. CDR3 nucleotides: TGTGCCAGCAGCTTCTCTTGGGCGATCCGGGGAAACGAGCAGTACTTC. Amino acid sequence: CASSFSWAIRGNEQYF. The genes are TRBV12-3 or TRBV12-4 and TRBJ2-7; a possible D gene is TRBD2 (5 bases). The V gene lost 6 bases and the J gene lost 5 bases, with 23 bases spanning the gap. The CDR3 covers 16 residues.

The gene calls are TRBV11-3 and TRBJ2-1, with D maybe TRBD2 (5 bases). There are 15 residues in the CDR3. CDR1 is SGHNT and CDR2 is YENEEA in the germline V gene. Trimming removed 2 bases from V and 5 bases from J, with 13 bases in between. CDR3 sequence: CASSLQSSRNNEQFF. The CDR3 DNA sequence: TGTGCCAGCAGCTTACAGTCTAGCAGGAACAATGAGCAGTTCTTC. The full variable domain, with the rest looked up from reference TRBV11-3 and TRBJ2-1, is EAGVVQSPRYKIIEKKQPVAFWCNPISGHNTLYWYLQNLGQGPELLIRYENEEAVDDSQLPKDRFSAERLKGVDSTLKIQPAELGDSAVYLCASSLQSSRNNEQFFGPGTRLTVL.

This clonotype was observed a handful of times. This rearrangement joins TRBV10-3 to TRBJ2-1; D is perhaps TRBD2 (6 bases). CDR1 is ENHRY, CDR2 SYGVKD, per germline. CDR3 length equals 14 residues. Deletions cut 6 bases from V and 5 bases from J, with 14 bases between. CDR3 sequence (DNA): TGTGCCATCAGCCTCGCGGGAAGGGACAATGAGCAGTTCTTC. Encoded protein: CAISLAGRDNEQFF.

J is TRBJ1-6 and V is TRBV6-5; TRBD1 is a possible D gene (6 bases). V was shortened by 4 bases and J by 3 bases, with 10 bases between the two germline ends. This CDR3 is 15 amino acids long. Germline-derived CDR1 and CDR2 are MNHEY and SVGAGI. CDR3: CASSSTGYYNSPLHF. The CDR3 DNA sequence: TGTGCCAGCAGTTCCACAGGGTACTATAATTCACCCCTCCACTTT.

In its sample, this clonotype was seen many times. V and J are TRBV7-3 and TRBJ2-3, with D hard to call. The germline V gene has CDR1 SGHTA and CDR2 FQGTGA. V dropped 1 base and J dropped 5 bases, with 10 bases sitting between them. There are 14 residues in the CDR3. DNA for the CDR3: TGTGCCAGCAGCTTAAGGGGTGTGGGAGATACGCAGTATTTT. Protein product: CASSLRGVGDTQYF.

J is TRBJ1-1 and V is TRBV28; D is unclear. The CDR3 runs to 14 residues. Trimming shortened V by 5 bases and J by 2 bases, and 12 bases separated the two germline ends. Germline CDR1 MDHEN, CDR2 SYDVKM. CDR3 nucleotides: TGTGCCAGCAGTAGACCCTTAGGTAACACTGAAGCTTTCTTT. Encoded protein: CASSRPLGNTEAFF.

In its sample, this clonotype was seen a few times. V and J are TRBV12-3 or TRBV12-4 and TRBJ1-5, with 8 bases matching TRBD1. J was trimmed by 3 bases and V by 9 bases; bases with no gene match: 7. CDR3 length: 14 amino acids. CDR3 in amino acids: CASMRTGINQPQHF. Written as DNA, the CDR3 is TGTGCCAGTATGAGGACAGGGATCAATCAGCCCCAGCATTTT.

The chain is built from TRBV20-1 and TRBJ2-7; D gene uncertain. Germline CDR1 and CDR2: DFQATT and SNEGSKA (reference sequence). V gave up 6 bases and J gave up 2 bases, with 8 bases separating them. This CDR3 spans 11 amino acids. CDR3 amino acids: CSAQTAYEQYF. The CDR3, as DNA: TGCAGTGCACAGACGGCCTACGAGCAGTACTTC.

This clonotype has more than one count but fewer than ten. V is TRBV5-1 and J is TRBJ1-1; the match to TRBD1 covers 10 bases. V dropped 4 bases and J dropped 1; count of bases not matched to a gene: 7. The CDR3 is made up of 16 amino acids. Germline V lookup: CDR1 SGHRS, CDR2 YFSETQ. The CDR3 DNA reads TGCGCCAGCAGCATAGGGGACAGGGGATCGAACACTGAAGCTTTCTTT. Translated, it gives CASSIGDRGSNTEAFF.

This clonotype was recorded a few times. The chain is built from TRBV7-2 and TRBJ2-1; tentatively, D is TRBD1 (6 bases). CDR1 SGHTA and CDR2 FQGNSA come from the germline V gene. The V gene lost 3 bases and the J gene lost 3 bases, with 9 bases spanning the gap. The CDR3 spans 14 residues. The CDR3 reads CASSFDRIYNEQFF. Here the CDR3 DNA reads TGTGCCAGCAGCTTTGACAGGATCTACAATGAGCAGTTCTTC.